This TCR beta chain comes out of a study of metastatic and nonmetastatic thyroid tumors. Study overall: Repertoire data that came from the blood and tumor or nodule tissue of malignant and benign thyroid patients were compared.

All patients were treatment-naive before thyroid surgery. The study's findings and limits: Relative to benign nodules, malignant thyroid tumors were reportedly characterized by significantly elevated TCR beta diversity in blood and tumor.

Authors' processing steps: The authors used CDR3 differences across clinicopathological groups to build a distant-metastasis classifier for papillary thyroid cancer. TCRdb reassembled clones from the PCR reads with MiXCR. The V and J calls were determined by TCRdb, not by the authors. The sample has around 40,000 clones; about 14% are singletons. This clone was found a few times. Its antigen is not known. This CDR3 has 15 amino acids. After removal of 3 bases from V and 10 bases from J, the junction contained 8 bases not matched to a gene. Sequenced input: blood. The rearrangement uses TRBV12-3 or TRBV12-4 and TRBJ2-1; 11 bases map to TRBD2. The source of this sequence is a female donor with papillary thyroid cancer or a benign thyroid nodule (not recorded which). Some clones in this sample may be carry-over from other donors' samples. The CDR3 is CASSFTTSGKGEQFF. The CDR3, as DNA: TGTGCCAGCAGTTTCACGACTAGCGGGAAGGGGGAGCAGTTCTTC.